The 24 T cell receptor beta chains given below trace back to one sample, sequenced in a study of cytomegalovirus exposure and HLA in healthy donors (dated by TCRdb to about 2017). The library was prepared using the immunoSEQ multiplex PCR assay. The immuneACCESS repertoire file appears here via TCRdb, limited to in-frame rearrangements. These files lack a portion of the clones; in checked studies, under half of the deficit traces to unresolved V genes, and the cause of the others is not known. The sample table shows about 200,000 clones, and around 83% are seen once. The top ten clones comprise around an eighth of the sample. The specimen was PBMCs. The receptors originated from a woman in her 30s in good health and CMV-seropositive.

This clone showed up just once. This chain connects TRBV4-1 to TRBJ1-3; maybe TRBD1 (6 bases). Germline CDR1 reads MGHRA; CDR2 reads YSYEKL. The CDR3 runs 16 residues. V was cut by 7 bases and J by 2 bases, with 18 bases left in between. CDR3 nucleotide sequence: TGCGCCAGCACCCGGGACACCTTAGGTGCTGGAAACACCATATATTTT. Translated: CASTRDTLGAGNTIYF.

The V call is TRBV6-5, the J call TRBJ1-4; TRBD1 might be the D (6 bases). Germline V lookup: CDR1 MNHEY, CDR2 SVGAGI. Trimming stripped 4 bases from V and 8 bases from J, with 8 bases between. The CDR3 runs 12 residues. This chain's CDR3 is CASSLGGEKLFF. The CDR3 bases are TGTGCCAGCAGTTTAGGGGGAGAAAAACTGTTTTTT.

The rearrangement links TRBV4-2 to TRBJ2-2, with D tentatively TRBD1 (6 bases). CDR1 and CDR2 (germline): LGHNA, YNFKEQ. V dropped 4 bases and J dropped 2 bases, with 8 bases sitting between them. CDR3 length equals 14 residues. The CDR3 DNA follows: TGTGCCAGCAGCCGACAGGCTAACACCGGGGAGCTGTTTTTT. Translated, it gives CASSRQANTGELFF.

V is TRBV27 and J is TRBJ1-1; possibly TRBD1 for D (5 bases). Trimming removed 4 bases from V and 0 bases from J, with 9 bases in between. The V gene's germline CDR1 is MNHEY and CDR2 SMNVEV (reference sequence). The CDR3 contains 14 residues. For the CDR3, the DNA is TGTGCCAGCAGTTGGACACCCCTGAACACTGAAGCTTTCTTT. It translates to CASSWTPLNTEAFF.

This clone was seen a single time. The chain carries TRBV2 and TRBJ2-1, with D maybe TRBD2 (5 bases). Germline V gene lookup returns CDR1 SNHLY and CDR2 FYNNEI. Trimming removed 1 base at V and 5 bases at J, with 12 bases between. The CDR3 is 15 residues long. The CDR3 here is CASSEEERRHNEQFF. CDR3 DNA sequence: TGTGCCAGCAGTGAAGAGGAGCGGAGACACAATGAGCAGTTCTTC. Filled out from reference TRBV2 and TRBJ2-1, the complete variable domain reads EPEVTQTPSHQVTQMGQEVILRCVPISNHLYFYWYRQILGQKVEFLVSFYNNEISEKSEIFDDQFSVERPDGSNFTLKIRSTKLEDSAMYFCASSEEERRHNEQFFGPGTRLTVL.

The chain employs TRBV5-1 and TRBJ2-2; a possible D gene is TRBD2 (5 bases). This CDR3 region has 16 residues. The germline V and J ends were trimmed by 0 bases and 4 bases, with 13 bases remaining between them. CDR1 is SGHRS, CDR2 YFSETQ, per germline. The CDR3 DNA sequence: TGCGCCAGCAGCTTGGCCCCTGGAAGCGGCACCGGGGAGCTGTTTTTT. It is translated as CASSLAPGSGTGELFF.

This sequence joins TRBV5-1 and TRBJ2-5; TRBD1 matches at 8 bases. Germline V gene data show CDR1 as SGHRS and CDR2 as YFSETQ. CDR3 length equals 15 residues. Trimming at V came to 4 bases and at J to 5 bases, leaving 10 bases not matched to a gene. The CDR3 reads CASSPVQGATETQYF. The CDR3 nucleotides are TGCGCCAGCAGCCCGGTGCAGGGGGCGACGGAGACCCAGTACTTC.

The V gene is TRBV5-4, the J gene TRBJ2-1; 9 bases are a match to TRBD1. Germline V gene sequence: CDR1 SGHNT, CDR2 YYREEE (reference sequence). The CDR3 spans 18 residues. Trimming removed 4 bases from V and 4 bases from J; junction bases left unmatched: 15. DNA of the CDR3: TGTGCCAGCAGCCAAGGGGGAATAACGGACAGGGGTTACAATGAGCAGTTCTTC. This encodes CASSQGGITDRGYNEQFF.

The CDR3 loop is CASSVEARPSGNTIYF. The CDR3 DNA sequence: TGTGCCAGCAGCGTAGAAGCGAGGCCCTCTGGAAACACCATATATTTT. V usage is TRBV9 and J usage is TRBJ1-3; D is uncertain. The CDR3 totals 16 residues. Trimming took off 0 bases at V and 0 bases at J, with 10 bases between the two ends. CDR1 and CDR2 from the germline V gene are SGDLS and YYNGEE. The full variable domain, in which reference TRBV9 and TRBJ1-3 provide the parts outside the CDR3, is DSGVTQTPKHLITATGQRVTLRCSPRSGDLSVYWYQQSLDQGLQFLIQYYNGEERAKGNILERFSAQQFPDLHSELNLSSLELGDSALYFCASSVEARPSGNTIYFGEGSWLTVV.

The V gene is TRBV19, the J gene TRBJ2-7, with TRBD2 as a possible D gene (7 bases). Trimming took off 5 bases at V and 6 bases at J, with 14 bases between the two ends. Per the germline V gene, CDR1 is LNHDA and CDR2 is SQIVND (reference sequence). CDR3 length equals 13 residues. CDR3 region: CASSGGGPIEQYF. The CDR3 DNA follows: TGTGCCAGTAGTGGGGGGGGGCCGATCGAGCAGTACTTC.

This chain links TRBV11-3 with TRBJ2-1, with D unresolved. CDR1 and CDR2 from the germline V gene are SGHNT and YENEEA. The V gene lost 5 bases and the J gene lost 0 bases, with 11 bases spanning the gap. The CDR3 consists of 15 residues. The CDR3 DNA reads as TGTGCCAGCAGCACCCGAGAAAGCTCCTACAATGAGCAGTTCTTC. Encoded protein: CASSTRESSYNEQFF.

The genes are TRBV5-1 and TRBJ1-3; D might be TRBD1 (5 bases). The CDR3 is 16 residues long. V was pared by 3 bases and J by 2 bases, with 15 bases between. Per germline, CDR1 SGHRS and CDR2 YFSETQ. The CDR3 DNA reads TGCGCCAGCAGCTGGGGCCCTATCGGCACTGGAAACACCATATATTTT. Translated: CASSWGPIGTGNTIYF.

The rearrangement links TRBV27 to TRBJ2-7; 10 bases agree with TRBD2. The CDR3 consists of 14 residues. The V and J ends lost 3 bases and 4 bases, in that order; junction bases with no gene match: 3. CDR1 and CDR2 (germline): MNHEY, SMNVEV (reference sequence). Here the CDR3 reads CASSFLAGAYEQYF. The CDR3 nucleotides read TGTGCCAGCAGTTTTCTAGCGGGAGCTTACGAGCAGTACTTC.

The V and J genes are TRBV7-3 and TRBJ1-1; D is perhaps TRBD1 (6 bases). V was pared by 5 bases and J by 7 bases, with 17 bases between. The CDR3 has 14 residues. In germline, CDR1 is SGHTA, CDR2 FQGTGA. The CDR3 loop reads CASSLFGGTHEAFF. In DNA form, the CDR3 reads TGTGCCAGCAGCCTGTTCGGGGGGACACATGAAGCTTTCTTT. Together with reference TRBV7-3 and TRBJ1-1, the CDR3 gives the full variable domain: GAGVSQTPSNKVTEKGKYVELRCDPISGHTALYWYRQSLGQGPEFLIYFQGTGAADDSGLPNDRFFAVRPEGSVSTLKIQRTERGDSAVYLCASSLFGGTHEAFFGQGTRLTVV.

This clone was detected ten times or more. The chain has TRBV7-8 and TRBJ1-1; weak D call: TRBD1 (5 bases). V was clipped by 4 bases and J by 1 base, with 10 bases between them. The CDR3 extends over 14 amino acids. Germline CDR1 and CDR2: SGHVS and FQNEAQ. The CDR3 reads CASSWGVRNTEAFF. The CDR3 nucleotides read TGTGCCAGCAGCTGGGGCGTAAGGAACACTGAAGCTTTCTTT.

This clone appeared a few times. The J gene is TRBJ1-3, the V gene TRBV29-1; D is unclear. Germline V CDR1 and CDR2: SQVTM, ANQGSEA. V gave up 7 bases and J gave up 6 bases, with 10 bases separating them. The CDR3 loop spans 11 amino acids. The CDR3 coding sequence is TGCAGCGCTCACGGTCCAAACACCATATATTTT. Its translation: CSAHGPNTIYF.

The V and J genes are TRBV10-3 and TRBJ1-1; D not certain. V was pared by 2 bases and J by 0 bases, with 13 bases between. The CDR3 spans 16 residues. Germline-derived CDR1 and CDR2 are ENHRY and SYGVKD. CDR3 region: CAISELGDRMNTEAFF. CDR3 nucleotides: TGTGCCATCAGTGAGCTCGGGGATCGCATGAACACTGAAGCTTTCTTT.

The chain's CDR3 is CASSFYGGSTGELFF. The CDR3 nucleotides read TGTGCCAGCAGTTTTTACGGAGGCAGCACCGGGGAGCTGTTTTTT. The J gene is TRBJ2-2, the V gene TRBV28; a weak D match, TRBD2 (5 bases). The V gene's germline CDR1 is MDHEN and CDR2 SYDVKM. Trimming cost V 3 bases and J 4 bases, with 12 bases left between them. CDR3 length equals 15 residues. The complete variable domain, with remaining parts taken from reference TRBV28 and TRBJ2-2, reads DVKVTQSSRYLVKRTGEKVFLECVQDMDHENMFWYRQDPGLGLRLIYFSYDVKMKEKGDIPEGYSVSREKKERFSLILESASTNQTSMYLCASSFYGGSTGELFFGEGSRLTVL.

This chain uses TRBV15 with TRBJ2-1; 8 bases agree with TRBD2. V lost 6 bases to trimming and J lost 7 bases; unmatched junction nucleotides: 11. The CDR3 has 15 residues. Per germline, CDR1 LNHNV and CDR2 YYDKDF (reference sequence). The CDR3 DNA follows: TGTGCCACCAGTGTTGAGAGCGGGAGTCCTAATGAGCAGTTCTTC. It translates to CATSVESGSPNEQFF.

V and J are TRBV6-6 and TRBJ2-7, with 9 bases that match TRBD2. The CDR3 is made up of 15 amino acids. V was pared by 6 bases and J by 6 bases, with 12 bases of the junction left unmatched. The germline gives CDR1 MNHNY, CDR2 SVGAGI (reference sequence). CDR3 bases: TGTGCCAGCAGACAAACCGGGACTAGCATGGTCGAGCAGTACTTC. Its protein is CASRQTGTSMVEQYF.

The chain employs TRBV7-9 and TRBJ2-7; D possibly corresponds to TRBD2 (5 bases). CDR3 length: 13 amino acids. CDR1 SEHNR and CDR2 FQNEAQ come from the germline V gene (reference sequence). Deletions cut 5 bases from V and 5 bases from J, with 13 bases between. The CDR3 protein is CASSPSDWDEQYF. CDR3 in DNA: TGTGCCAGCAGCCCGTCGGACTGGGACGAGCAGTACTTC.

The chain combines TRBV6-5 with TRBJ1-2; 9 nucleotides line up with TRBD1. The germline gives CDR1 MNHEY, CDR2 SVGAGI. CDR3 length: 14 amino acids. Trimming cost V 5 bases and J 4 bases; bases outside gene matches: 5. The CDR3 bases are TGTGCCAGCAGTATAGGGACAGGGAGCTATGGCTACACCTTC. Its protein product is CASSIGTGSYGYTF.

This clone was observed a single time. The CDR3 here is CASSEGQGRRGYGYTF. In nucleotides, the CDR3 is TGTGCCAGCAGTGAAGGACAGGGCCGACGTGGATATGGCTACACCTTC. The chain uses TRBV2 and TRBJ1-2, with TRBD1 matching over 7 bases. This CDR3 region has 16 residues. Germline loops: CDR1 SNHLY, CDR2 FYNNEI. Trimming removed 1 base from V and 5 bases from J; junction bases left unmatched: 10.

The CDR3 is CASRPGQQQETQYF. For the CDR3, the DNA is TGTGCCTCAAGGCCGGGACAACAACAAGAGACCCAGTACTTC. This chain uses TRBV19 with TRBJ2-5, with D maybe TRBD1 (6 bases). The CDR3 totals 14 residues. Germline assignment: CDR1 LNHDA and CDR2 SQIVND (reference sequence). Trimming removed 11 bases at V and 2 bases at J, with 18 bases between. Variable domain in full (rest from reference TRBV19 and TRBJ2-5): DGGITQSPKYLFRKEGQNVTLSCEQNLNHDAMYWYRQDPGQGLRLIYYSQIVNDFQKGDIAEGYSVSREKKESFPLTVTSAQKNPTAFYLCASRPGQQQETQYFGPGTRLLVL.